The clone carrying this TCR beta chain was observed at least ten times. The antigen remains undetermined. This CDR3 comprises 13 residues. CDR1 is DFQATT, CDR2 SNEGSKA, per germline (reference sequence). V was pared by 6 bases and J by 8 bases, with 16 bases between. The sample is drawn from a study of HIV-infected patients and healthy controls. Study observations and caveats: The diversity differences were not explained by slight age and sex differences between study cohorts. Healthy control repertoires had roughly threefold more distinct CDR3s than untreated HIV+ repertoires, and higher Shannon diversity.

cDNA was made from roughly 500 ng RNA using alpha and beta constant primers. Each of the alpha and beta chains got its own library through chain-specific third strand synthesis with indices. The library got P5 and P7 elements plus a second index, then a roughly 25-cycle PCR. One entry per CDR3 protein, called by TCRdb with MiXCR from the 5' RACE reads. The table records roughly 4,000 distinct CDR3 sequences, around 9% of them present only once. Antiretroviral therapy had run roughly three months, about 14 weeks, before follow-up blood collection. All unsorted peripheral T cells were captured because whole blood was used without fractionation. The RNA source was a roughly 2.3 ml peripheral blood draw.

The gene calls are TRBV20-1 and TRBJ2-2; D is possibly TRBD1 (6 bases). The receptor comes from an adult with HIV infection. The material was blood, obtained during antiretroviral therapy. The CDR3 nucleotides read TGCAGTGCCCCGGGCAGGGGTGCGGGGGAGCTGTTTTTT. As protein: CSAPGRGAGELFF.